What follows describes a single T cell receptor beta chain. The data stem from a study of shared clonotypes between healthy human individuals. CDR1 is SGHTS and CDR2 is YDEGEE in the germline V gene. The CDR3 consists of 15 residues. After removal of 6 bases from V and 6 bases from J, the junction contained 8 bases not matched to a gene. Only in-frame clones appear in the TCRdb table, and some are missing; sequencing was by immunoSEQ multiplex PCR. The sample carries over a million clones, about 98.5% recorded once. The sequence was obtained from a man aged 25 to 40 in good health. Specimen: naive CD4+ T cells sorted from blood. The subset: CD45RA+ positively selected. The rearrangement joins TRBV5-8 to TRBJ2-2; 10 bases are shared with TRBD1. The CDR3 here is CASNDRGQGSGELFF. CDR3 DNA sequence: TGTGCCAGCAACGACAGGGGGCAAGGATCCGGGGAGCTGTTTTTT.